The 15 T cell receptor beta chains given below trace back to one sample, sequenced in a study of shared clonotypes between healthy human individuals. CD45RO-negative, CCR7-selected cells formed the naive CD8 fraction, which excluded terminally differentiated effector memory CD45RA+ cells. Clones were sequenced by immunoSEQ multiplex PCR, and TCRdb holds only the in-frame ones, with some missing. The data contain roughly 770,000 clones, about 96% of them singletons. The source material was naive CD8+ T cells sorted from blood. These receptors originate from a man aged 25-40 years in good health.

The V and J genes are TRBV7-3 and TRBJ2-3, with D maybe TRBD1 (6 bases). The V end was cut by 2 bases, the J end by 4 bases, with 13 bases between. CDR3 length equals 15 residues. The germline CDR1 and CDR2 sequences are SGHTA and FQGTGA. CDR3 protein: CASSLSGVGADTQYF. The CDR3 nucleotides are TGTGCCAGCAGCTTATCAGGGGTCGGCGCAGATACGCAGTATTTT.

V gene TRBV7-2 combines with J gene TRBJ1-5; the D is unclear. CDR1 SGHTA and CDR2 FQGNSA come from the germline V gene. V lost 1 base to trimming and J lost 2 bases, with 9 bases between them. The CDR3 consists of 15 residues. CDR3 bases: TGTGCCAGCAGCTTAGTGGGGAATGGCAATCAGCCCCAGCATTTT. It is translated as CASSLVGNGNQPQHF. The full variable domain, with the rest looked up from reference TRBV7-2 and TRBJ1-5, is GAGVSQSPSNKVTEKGKDVELRCDPISGHTALYWYRQSLGQGLEFLIYFQGNSAPDKSGLPSDRFSAERTGGSVSTLTIQRTQQEDSAVYLCASSLVGNGNQPQHFGDGTRLSIL.

The CDR3, as DNA: TGCGCCAGCAGTGAGACCCCCAGCGTTCAGCCCCAGCATTTT. Protein product: CASSETPSVQPQHF. The rearrangement links TRBV10-2 to TRBJ1-5; D is unclear. The length of the CDR3 is 14 residues. Germline CDR1 is WSHSY and CDR2 is SAAADI. Trimming took 2 bases from V and 6 from J, leaving 11 bases between them.

The gene calls are TRBV7-8 and TRBJ2-7; 7 positions match TRBD2. Germline values: CDR1 SGHVS, CDR2 FQNEAQ. Germline trimming cut 2 bases from V and 0 bases from J; bases unmatched to any gene: 7. The CDR3 consists of 16 residues. CDR3 coding DNA: TGTGCCAGCAGCTTAAAGCGGGAAGGGCCCTCCTACGAGCAGTACTTC. The encoded protein is CASSLKREGPSYEQYF.

This clone appeared a single time. V is TRBV13 and J is TRBJ2-7; the match to TRBD2 covers 8 bases. The CDR3 spans 16 residues. Looked up from germline, CDR1 is PRHDT and CDR2 is FYEKMQ (reference sequence). Trimming cost V 5 bases and J 4 bases; bases outside gene matches: 13. The CDR3 DNA reads as TGTGCCAGCAGCGACTCACAAGCGGGAGCTAGATACGAGCAGTACTTC. Translation: CASSDSQAGARYEQYF.

The rearrangement uses TRBV19 and TRBJ1-2, with D unclear. This CDR3 is built from 14 residues. In germline, CDR1 is LNHDA, CDR2 SQIVND (reference sequence). The ends were cut back, 3 bases at V and 0 bases at J, with 8 bases in the middle. This CDR3 reads CASSIGTTNYGYTF. The CDR3 DNA reads TGTGCCAGTAGTATTGGAACAACTAACTATGGCTACACCTTC.

This chain joins TRBV14 and TRBJ2-7; D could derive from TRBD1 or TRBD2 (6 bases each). V lost 4 bases and J 4 bases, leaving 11 bases between the germline ends. Germline CDR1 is SGHDN and CDR2 is FVKESK. This CDR3 has 13 residues. The CDR3 region is CASSPRGGYEQYF. CDR3 sequence (DNA): TGTGCCAGCAGCCCGAGAGGGGGGTACGAGCAGTACTTC.

For this clone: The same CDR3 also results from other DNA sequences found in this sample. The chain is built from TRBV11-2 and TRBJ2-7, with a weak D call TRBD2 (6 bases). V lost 5 bases to trimming and J lost 1 base, with 6 bases between them. Germline-derived CDR1 and CDR2 are SGHAT and FQNNGV. The CDR3 sequence is 12 residues long. The CDR3, as DNA: TGTGCCAGCAGCCGGGGGTCCTACGAGCAGTACTTC. This encodes CASSRGSYEQYF.

The chain links TRBV5-6 to TRBJ1-1, with 8 nucleotides matching TRBD1. The ends lost 1 base at V and 3 bases at J; junction bases unmatched: 2. The CDR3 runs to 14 residues. Germline V gene lookup returns CDR1 SGHDT and CDR2 YYEEEE. The CDR3 reads CASSLTGGDTEAFF. As DNA, the CDR3 is TGTGCCAGCAGCTTGACAGGGGGAGACACTGAAGCTTTCTTT.

V gene TRBV19 combines with J gene TRBJ1-2, with D maybe TRBD1 (6 bases). CDR3 length equals 15 residues. Trimming took 5 bases from V and 8 from J, leaving 21 bases between them. Looked up from germline, CDR1 is LNHDA and CDR2 is SQIVND (reference sequence). CDR3 nucleotide sequence: TGTGCCAGTAGTCTACACCAGGGGTACGGCGTGGGCTACACCTTC. Translated, it gives CASSLHQGYGVGYTF.

The chain joins TRBV4-1 to TRBJ2-7, with no clear D. Germline values: CDR1 MGHRA, CDR2 YSYEKL. This CDR3 region has 17 residues. V lost 1 base, J lost 0 bases, and 16 bases lay in between. The CDR3 sequence: CASSQGPTGDLSYEQYF. CDR3 bases: TGCGCCAGCAGCCAAGGCCCGACGGGCGACCTCTCCTACGAGCAGTACTTC.

Remarks on this clone: This sample includes further DNA sequences coding for the same CDR3. The chain couples TRBV10-3 to TRBJ2-7; TRBD2 is a possible D gene (6 bases). Germline-derived CDR1 and CDR2 are ENHRY and SYGVKD. CDR3 size: 14 residues. Trimming cost V 0 bases and J 4 bases, with 10 bases left between them. This CDR3 reads CAISESSGGYEQYF. CDR3 in DNA: TGTGCCATCAGTGAGTCTAGCGGAGGTTACGAGCAGTACTTC.

The chain is built from TRBV2 and TRBJ1-5; possible D gene TRBD1, 5 bases. This CDR3 comprises 14 residues. V lost 7 bases, J lost 7 bases, and 17 bases lay in between. The germline gives CDR1 SNHLY, CDR2 FYNNEI. The CDR3 DNA reads as TGTGCCAGCATCGGTCCCAGGGTGGAACAGCCCCAGCATTTT. It encodes CASIGPRVEQPQHF.

CDR3 nucleotides: TGTGCCAGCACCACAAGGGTAGGGTATACAGATACGCAGTATTTT. Amino acids: CASTTRVGYTDTQYF. The chain couples TRBV25-1 to TRBJ2-3, with no clear D. The CDR3 is made up of 15 amino acids. V lost 7 bases and J 3 bases, leaving 17 bases between the germline ends. Germline V gives CDR1 MGHDK, CDR2 SYGVNS.

The V call is TRBV7-9, the J call TRBJ2-7; D gene ambiguous. Germline loops: CDR1 SEHNR, CDR2 FQNEAQ (reference sequence). V lost 2 bases and J 3 bases, leaving 11 bases between the germline ends. The CDR3 loop spans 14 amino acids. Here the CDR3 DNA reads TGTGCCAGCAGCTTACGAAATGGGGACTACGAGCAGTACTTC. This sequence encodes CASSLRNGDYEQYF.